This T cell receptor (beta chain) was recorded in a study of cytomegalovirus exposure and HLA in healthy donors. Across the whole study: The roughly 670 first-cohort repertoires shared a platform with the approximately 110 validation repertoires, as reported in a later analysis. Points from the study as a whole: Most TCR sequences showed up rarely, but some public TCRs showed up in many donors.

CDR1 and CDR2 (germline): SEHNR, FQNEAQ (reference sequence). V trimming: 1 base; J trimming: 5 bases; junction bases outside the gene matches: 2. There are 15 residues in the CDR3. The donors were part of the validation cohort, which consisted of about 120 subjects and was separate from the first cohort of several hundred subjects. Measured with immunoSEQ multiplex PCR; TCRdb has only the in-frame clones, and not every one. The sample lists over 200,000 clones, just over 85% occurring once. On this clone itself: Its target is not known.

Sequenced material: PBMCs. J is TRBJ1-4 and V is TRBV7-9; 9 bases fit TRBD1. This receptor was obtained from a woman between 18 and 29 years old in good health and CMV-seronegative. The DNA for the CDR3 is TGTGCCAGCAGCTTAGTGGGGACAGGGAATGAAAAACTGTTTTTT. This translates into CASSLVGTGNEKLFF.